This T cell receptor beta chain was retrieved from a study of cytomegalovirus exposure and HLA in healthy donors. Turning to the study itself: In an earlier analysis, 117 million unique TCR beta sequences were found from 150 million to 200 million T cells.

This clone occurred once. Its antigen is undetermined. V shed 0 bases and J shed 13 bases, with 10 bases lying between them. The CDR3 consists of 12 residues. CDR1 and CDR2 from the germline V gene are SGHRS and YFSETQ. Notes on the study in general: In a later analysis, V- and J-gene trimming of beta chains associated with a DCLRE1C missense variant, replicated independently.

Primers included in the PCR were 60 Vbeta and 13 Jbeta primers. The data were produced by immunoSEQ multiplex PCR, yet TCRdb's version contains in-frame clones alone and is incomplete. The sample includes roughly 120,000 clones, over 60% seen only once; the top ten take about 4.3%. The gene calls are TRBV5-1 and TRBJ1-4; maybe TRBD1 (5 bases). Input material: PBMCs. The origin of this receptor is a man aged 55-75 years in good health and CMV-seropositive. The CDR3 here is CASSLEQGTLFF. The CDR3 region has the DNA TGCGCCAGCAGCTTGGAGCAGGGCACACTGTTTTTT.